The 31 T cell receptor beta chains below come from one sample, sequenced in a study of T cells in Graves' hyperthyroidism and ophthalmopathy. Amplified TCR beta CDR3 regions came from RNA transcripts. HTBI primers were employed in a first-round RT-PCR of the TCR CDR3. From the multiplex PCR reads, TCRdb called clonotypes with MiXCR, one entry per CDR3 protein. The data hold 490,000 or so distinct CDR3 sequences, with approximately 48% observed a single time. Sequenced sample: peripheral blood or thyroid tissue (not recorded which). The receptor source for this set is an adult woman with Graves' disease, either hyperthyroidism or ophthalmopathy (not recorded which).

The count of this clonotype is one. This may stem from a read error, because a much larger clone lies one nucleotide away. V is TRBV5-1 and J is TRBJ1-2; perhaps TRBD1 as D (5 bases). This CDR3 spans 15 amino acids. Germline V gives CDR1 SGHRS, CDR2 YFSETQ. As DNA, the CDR3 is TGCGCCAGCAGCTTACGATTCGAGGGGATTAATGGCCACACCTTC. This translates into CASSLRFEGINGHTF.

The chain couples TRBV10-3 to TRBJ1-1; 11 bases agree with TRBD1. The V gene end was trimmed by 10 bases and the J gene end by 3 bases; junction bases not matched to a gene: 4. The CDR3 totals 13 residues. Germline assignment: CDR1 ENHRY and CDR2 SYGVKD. The CDR3 is CATGGQGDTEAFF. The CDR3 DNA is TGTGCCACCGGGGGACAGGGGGACACTGAAGCTTTCTTT.

On this clonotype: A much bigger clone sits one base away, suggesting this may be a read error. The chain combines TRBV7-9 with TRBJ2-2; D is possibly TRBD2 (6 bases). The CDR3 consists of 15 residues. Germline assignment: CDR1 SEHNR and CDR2 FQNEAQ (reference sequence). DNA for the CDR3: TGTGCCAGCAGCTTGTGGGAGGCCGGCACCGGGGAGCCGTTTTTT. It encodes CASSLWEAGTGEPFF.

J is TRBJ2-2 and V is TRBV5-5; D is possibly TRBD2 (6 bases). Trimming cost V 3 bases and J 4 bases, with 16 bases left between them. CDR3 length: 16 residues. Germline CDR1 reads SGHKS; CDR2 reads YYEKEE (reference sequence). The CDR3 here is CASSSDGRSLTGELFF. Written as DNA, the CDR3 is TGTGCCAGCAGCTCTGACGGGAGAAGTCTCACCGGGGAGCTGTTTTTT.

This clonotype was seen ten or more times. This chain connects TRBV20-1 to TRBJ2-5; 8 bases are shared with TRBD1. Looked up from germline, CDR1 is DFQATT and CDR2 is SNEGSKA (reference sequence). The CDR3 has 15 amino acids. J gave up 5 bases and V 0 bases, and 8 bases lay outside the gene matches. Written as DNA, the CDR3 is TGCAGTGCTAGAGATGGACAGGGTAGGAGGGAGACCCAGTACTTC. As protein: CSARDGQGRRETQYF.

This clonotype has ten or more counts. The genes are TRBV15 and TRBJ2-7; no clear D. The CDR3 is 14 residues long. Trimming took 0 bases from V and 3 from J, leaving 9 bases between them. The germline gives CDR1 LNHNV, CDR2 YYDKDF (reference sequence). CDR3 protein: CATSRDWAHYEQYF. The CDR3 region has the DNA TGTGCCACCAGCAGAGATTGGGCACACTACGAGCAGTACTTC.

This clonotype showed up many times. The chain uses TRBV3-1 and TRBJ1-1, with no clear D. V lost 0 bases and J lost 11, with 13 bases in between. Germline V gene data show CDR1 as LGHDT and CDR2 as YNNKEL (reference sequence). This CDR3 has 13 amino acids. CDR3 in amino acids: CASSQDRRSAAFF. CDR3 nucleotides: TGTGCCAGCAGCCAAGATCGACGGAGCGCGGCTTTCTTT.

There are many counts of this clonotype. The chain is built from TRBV20-1 and TRBJ2-7; tentative D call: TRBD2 (6 bases). Germline V gene sequence: CDR1 DFQATT, CDR2 SNEGSKA (reference sequence). This CDR3 comprises 11 residues. Trimming removed 6 bases from V and 6 bases from J, with 12 bases in between. The CDR3 reads CSAVGGGEQYF. The CDR3 DNA reads TGCAGTGCAGTGGGAGGAGGCGAGCAGTACTTC.

The V and J genes are TRBV7-6 and TRBJ1-4; tentative D call: TRBD1 (6 bases). Per germline, CDR1 SGHVS and CDR2 FNYEAQ. CDR3 length: 15 amino acids. The V and J ends lost 1 base and 7 bases respectively, with 13 bases between them. For the CDR3, the DNA is TGTGCCAGCAGCTTAGGTTCAGGGGATGTTGAAAAACTGTTTTTT. It specifies CASSLGSGDVEKLFF.

The chain recombines TRBV7-8 with TRBJ1-5; 7 bases align to TRBD1. V trimming: 4 bases; J trimming: 4 bases; junction bases outside the gene matches: 4. The CDR3 length is 14 residues. The germline V gene encodes CDR1 SGHVS and CDR2 FQNEAQ. The CDR3 loop reads CASSYGTANQPQHF. The CDR3 DNA sequence: TGTGCCAGCAGCTACGGGACAGCGAATCAGCCCCAGCATTTT.

This clonotype occurred many times. The rearrangement joins TRBV25-1 to TRBJ2-7; 7 bases fit TRBD2. In germline, CDR1 is MGHDK, CDR2 SYGVNS. V was pared by 3 bases and J by 2 bases, with 4 bases of the junction left unmatched. This CDR3 has 14 amino acids. The CDR3 nucleotides are TGTGCCAGCAGTGATGCTAGCGGAACCTACGAGCAGTACTTC. It specifies CASSDASGTYEQYF.

This clonotype showed up many times. CDR3 region: CASSRGRGSNEQYF. CDR3 DNA: TGTGCCAGCAGCCGAGGCAGGGGGTCGAACGAGCAGTACTTC. This chain joins TRBV7-2 and TRBJ2-7, with 7 bases identical to TRBD1. Germline assignment: CDR1 SGHTA and CDR2 FQGNSA. V dropped 5 bases and J dropped 5; count of bases not matched to a gene: 9. This CDR3 has 14 amino acids. Full variable domain (outside the CDR3, taken from reference TRBV7-2 and TRBJ2-7): GAGVSQSPSNKVTEKGKDVELRCDPISGHTALYWYRQSLGQGLEFLIYFQGNSAPDKSGLPSDRFSAERTGGSVSTLTIQRTQQEDSAVYLCASSRGRGSNEQYFGPGTRLTVT.

J is TRBJ1-2 and V is TRBV10-3; TRBD1 matches at 8 bases. V was pared by 4 bases and J by 11 bases, with 6 bases of the junction left unmatched. CDR3 size: 12 residues. CDR1 and CDR2 (germline): ENHRY, SYGVKD. In DNA, the CDR3 is TGTGCCATCAGTGCGCAGGGGGCAAGTTACACCTTC. Translation: CAISAQGASYTF.

This clonotype has at least ten counts. This chain joins TRBV20-1 and TRBJ1-1; 9 bases align to TRBD1. Germline-derived CDR1 and CDR2 are DFQATT and SNEGSKA (reference sequence). The CDR3 extends over 13 amino acids. Germline trimming cut 5 bases from V and 5 bases from J; bases unmatched to any gene: 6. The CDR3 loop reads CSAVDRGRTEAFF. CDR3 coding DNA: TGCAGTGCTGTGGACAGGGGCCGTACTGAAGCTTTCTTT.

This clonotype was observed many times. V is TRBV10-3 and J is TRBJ1-1, with a possible D match to TRBD1 (5 bases). This CDR3 region has 15 residues. The germline CDR1 and CDR2 sequences are ENHRY and SYGVKD. Trimming removed 2 bases from V and 5 bases from J, with 15 bases in between. The CDR3 sequence: CAISETWGERTEAFF. CDR3 nucleotides: TGTGCCATCAGTGAGACGTGGGGGGAACGGACTGAAGCTTTCTTT.

This clonotype was seen just once. The chain couples TRBV7-4 to TRBJ1-1, with unresolved D. The CDR3 runs to 13 residues. Trimming left V 5 bases short and J 5 bases short, with 12 bases between. Germline CDR1 and CDR2: SGHVT and SQSDAQ. CDR3 DNA sequence: TGTGCCAGCAGCCAAGAACCAAGTACTGAAGCTTTCTTT. Residues: CASSQEPSTEAFF.

This clonotype has a handful of counts. The chain couples TRBV9 to TRBJ1-1; 10 bases line up with TRBD1. Per germline, CDR1 SGDLS and CDR2 YYNGEE. The CDR3 is 15 amino acids. V lost 3 bases, J lost 1 base, and 3 bases stayed unmatched. CDR3 bases: TGTGCCAGCAGCGGACAGGGGGCCGGGAACACTGAAGCTTTCTTT. Translating gives CASSGQGAGNTEAFF.

The V call is TRBV7-3, the J call TRBJ1-4; no clear D gene. V lost 2 bases and J lost 8, with 12 bases in between. The CDR3 loop spans 14 amino acids. Germline values: CDR1 SGHTA, CDR2 FQGTGA. Written as DNA, the CDR3 is TGTGCCAGCAGCTTAGGGCCAATGGGGGAAAAACTGTTTTTT. This sequence encodes CASSLGPMGEKLFF.

The genes are TRBV6-2 or TRBV6-3 and TRBJ2-7; D may match TRBD1 or TRBD2 (5 bases each). The germline V gene has CDR1 MNHEY and CDR2 SVGEGT. The CDR3 has 17 residues. V lost 6 bases and J lost 3, with 24 bases in between. CDR3 sequence: CASSSTTRGQVGYEQYF. CDR3 nucleotide sequence: TGTGCCAGCAGCTCCACTACGAGGGGTCAAGTGGGCTACGAGCAGTACTTC.

The V call is TRBV19, the J call TRBJ1-5; D not certain. The CDR3 is made up of 13 amino acids. CDR1 is LNHDA and CDR2 is SQIVND in the germline V gene (reference sequence). V lost 3 bases and J lost 9, with 12 bases in between. The DNA of the CDR3 is TGTGCCAGTAGTATCCCTAGCGGGAGGCCCCAGCATTTT. It translates to CASSIPSGRPQHF.

This clonotype was seen a few times. The gene calls are TRBV29-1 and TRBJ1-1; 11 bases fit TRBD1. J lost 0 bases, V lost 7 bases, and 1 base had no gene match. The CDR3 sequence is 13 residues long. CDR1 and CDR2 from the germline V gene are SQVTM and ANQGSEA. CDR3 coding DNA: TGCAGCGCGGACAGGGGGCTGAACACTGAAGCTTTCTTT. It translates to CSADRGLNTEAFF.

This clonotype was found many times. The chain recombines TRBV7-9 with TRBJ1-3; D is uncertain. Germline values: CDR1 SEHNR, CDR2 FQNEAQ (reference sequence). The V and J ends lost 2 bases and 0 bases respectively, with 14 bases between them. This CDR3 is 17 amino acids long. CDR3: CASSLISRVSSGNTIYF. The CDR3 bases are TGTGCCAGCAGCTTAATCTCTCGAGTCAGCTCTGGAAACACCATATATTTT.

The CDR3 sequence is CATRRRVGRETQYF. As DNA, the CDR3 is TGTGCCACCAGGCGGAGGGTGGGACGAGAGACCCAGTACTTC. V is TRBV10-3 and J is TRBJ2-5; possibly TRBD2 for D (6 bases). Trimming cost V 10 bases and J 4 bases, with 19 bases left between them. This CDR3 spans 14 amino acids. CDR1 and CDR2 (germline): ENHRY, SYGVKD.

This clonotype was counted once. The chain recombines TRBV7-2 with TRBJ2-7; D call uncertain. The CDR3 has 15 amino acids. V lost 5 bases and J lost 1, with 15 bases in between. Germline V CDR1 and CDR2: SGHTA, FQGNSA. CDR3 in DNA: TGTGCCAGCAGCCCGGACCCGACGCCGTCCTACGAGCAGTACTTC. Amino acids: CASSPDPTPSYEQYF.

The chain carries TRBV2 and TRBJ2-7, with D perhaps TRBD2 (5 bases). The CDR3 loop spans 14 amino acids. Germline V lookup: CDR1 SNHLY, CDR2 FYNNEI. Trimming removed 8 bases from V and 0 bases from J, with 14 bases in between. This chain's CDR3 is CASAGVSGSYEQYF. The DNA for the CDR3 is TGTGCCAGCGCTGGGGTGAGCGGCTCCTACGAGCAGTACTTC. Complete variable domain (other parts from reference TRBV2 and TRBJ2-7): EPEVTQTPSHQVTQMGQEVILRCVPISNHLYFYWYRQILGQKVEFLVSFYNNEISEKSEIFDDQFSVERPDGSNFTLKIRSTKLEDSAMYFCASAGVSGSYEQYFGPGTRLTVT.

At least ten counts were recorded for this clonotype. The chain recombines TRBV9 with TRBJ1-6, with 7 bases aligning to TRBD1. The CDR3 covers 15 residues. Trimming cost V 4 bases and J 3 bases; bases outside gene matches: 4. Germline CDR1 SGDLS, CDR2 YYNGEE. Here the CDR3 reads CASSPRQGYNSPLHF. The DNA of the CDR3 is TGTGCCAGCAGCCCCAGACAGGGCTATAATTCACCCCTCCACTTT.

The rearrangement joins TRBV7-9 to TRBJ1-2; no definite D call. The V and J ends lost 7 bases and 0 bases respectively, with 6 bases between them. There are 12 residues in the CDR3. Germline V gene sequence: CDR1 SEHNR, CDR2 FQNEAQ (reference sequence). The CDR3 spells CASISPNYGYTF. Here the CDR3 DNA reads TGTGCCAGCATCAGCCCTAACTATGGCTACACCTTC.

CDR3 DNA: TGTGCCAGCAGCCCCCCCGCGGGCGGGCAGTACTTC. This translates into CASSPPAGGQYF. The chain joins TRBV14 to TRBJ2-7; a weak D match, TRBD2 (5 bases). In germline, CDR1 is SGHDN, CDR2 FVKESK. The V end was cut by 4 bases, the J end by 9 bases, with 13 bases between. CDR3 size: 12 residues.

With respect to this clonotype: One end of the junction is discordant with germline, which a read error may explain. The V call is TRBV7-7, the J call TRBJ2-5, with D perhaps matching TRBD2 (6 bases). The CDR3 loop spans 15 amino acids. Germline CDR1 SSHAT, CDR2 FNYEAQ (reference sequence). As DNA, the CDR3 is TGTGCTAGCAGCCCTCGTGCGGGAAGGGAGGAGACCCAGTACTTC. This codes for CASSPRAGREETQYF.

This clonotype was seen just once. The J gene is TRBJ2-2, the V gene TRBV6-1; D gene ambiguous. The CDR3 is 14 amino acids. The V and J ends lost 6 bases and 0 bases respectively, with 8 bases between them. The germline V gene has CDR1 MNHNS and CDR2 SASEGT. The CDR3 loop is CASRASTNTGELFF. CDR3 nucleotide sequence: TGTGCCAGCAGAGCGTCTACGAACACCGGGGAGCTGTTTTTT.

The chain combines TRBV29-1 with TRBJ2-7, with D tentatively TRBD2 (6 bases). V lost 3 bases, J lost 4 bases, and 19 bases lay in between. The CDR3 extends over 15 amino acids. The V gene's germline CDR1 is SQVTM and CDR2 ANQGSEA. The CDR3 DNA sequence: TGCAGCGTTGACGGCGCACTAGCTCAAGGATACGAGCAGTACTTC. It encodes CSVDGALAQGYEQYF.